Shown below are 7 T cell receptor beta chains from a single sample sequenced in a study of CD8 T cells in ankylosing spondylitis. Whole-study findings and limits: Ankylosing spondylitis blood appeared to carry a characteristic TCR beta motif of roughly eight highly homologous variants.

TCRdb used MiXCR to reprocess the 5' RACE reads, holding one entry per CDR3 protein. This sample carries fewer than 550,000 distinct CDR3 sequences, about 5.7% of them seen once, and the ten largest clones take roughly 3.5%. Antigens for these TCRs are unknown. Input material: blood, either unsorted or a sorted T cell fraction (not recorded which). These receptors were obtained from a male donor with ankylosing spondylitis.

This clonotype was counted at least ten times. This chain links TRBV5-1 with TRBJ1-6; 7 nucleotides align to TRBD1. The germline V gene has CDR1 SGHRS and CDR2 YFSETQ. The CDR3 length is 16 residues. Losses at the gene ends were 3 bases for V and 7 bases for J; bases not matched to a gene: 10. The CDR3 spells CASSSRVAGGNSPLHF. As DNA, the CDR3 is TGCGCCAGCAGCTCAAGGGTGGCAGGGGGAAATTCACCCCTCCACTTT. Drawing the rest from reference TRBV5-1 and TRBJ1-6, the complete variable domain is KAGVTQTPRYLIKTRGQQVTLSCSPISGHRSVSWYQQTPGQGLQFLFEYFSETQRNKGNFPGRFSGRQFSNSRSEMNVSTLELGDSALYLCASSSRVAGGNSPLHFGNGTRLTVT.

The sample holds a few counts of this clonotype. The chain links TRBV20-1 to TRBJ2-3; 8 bases line up with TRBD1. Germline V lookup: CDR1 DFQATT, CDR2 SNEGSKA (reference sequence). The CDR3 has 17 residues. The trim removed 0 bases at V and 3 bases at J, leaving 11 bases unmatched. The CDR3 DNA sequence: TGCAGTGCTAGAGACTTAAGGCAGGGGGCATGGACAGATACGCAGTATTTT. It codes for CSARDLRQGAWTDTQYF.

This clonotype came up many times. This CDR3 reads CASTRGKTQYF. The CDR3 nucleotides are TGTGCCAGCACCCGCGGAAAGACCCAGTACTTC. This chain connects TRBV27 to TRBJ2-5, with no clear D. The V end lost 7 bases, the J end lost 6 bases, and 9 bases lay between the germline ends. CDR1 and CDR2 from the germline V gene are MNHEY and SMNVEV (reference sequence). There are 11 residues in the CDR3.

This clonotype was detected many times. This chain uses TRBV15 with TRBJ1-6; 8 bases are a match to TRBD1. The germline CDR1 and CDR2 sequences are LNHNV and YYDKDF (reference sequence). The CDR3 runs to 15 residues. Losses at the gene ends were 4 bases for V and 7 bases for J; bases not matched to a gene: 6. For the CDR3, the DNA is TGTGCCACCAGCATGGACAGGGCGGGGAATTCACCCCTCCACTTT. Residues: CATSMDRAGNSPLHF.

This clonotype was seen ten or more times. This rearrangement joins TRBV5-1 to TRBJ2-3; weak D call: TRBD1 (6 bases). The germline V gene has CDR1 SGHRS and CDR2 YFSETQ. The CDR3 contains 13 residues. V gave up 4 bases and J gave up 5 bases, with 11 bases separating them. The CDR3 bases are TGCGCCAGCAGCCCCCAAGGGGGAGATACGCAGTATTTT. Its protein is CASSPQGGDTQYF.

This clonotype was detected only a few times. The chain employs TRBV5-1 and TRBJ2-5; perhaps D is TRBD1 or TRBD2 (5 bases each). The germline V gene encodes CDR1 SGHRS and CDR2 YFSETQ. Trimming took 5 bases from V and 5 from J, leaving 16 bases between them. There are 14 residues in the CDR3. In nucleotides, the CDR3 is TGCGCCAGCAGAGGGACCCAGACCGGCGAGACCCAGTACTTC. Translation: CASRGTQTGETQYF.

This clonotype was counted between two and nine times. The chain carries TRBV20-1 and TRBJ1-2, with D possibly matching TRBD1 (5 bases). V lost 8 bases and J lost 8, with 15 bases in between. This CDR3 is built from 11 residues. Germline loops: CDR1 DFQATT, CDR2 SNEGSKA (reference sequence). The chain's CDR3 is CSFEGPGGYTF. The CDR3 DNA reads TGCAGTTTCGAGGGGCCCGGCGGCTACACCTTC.